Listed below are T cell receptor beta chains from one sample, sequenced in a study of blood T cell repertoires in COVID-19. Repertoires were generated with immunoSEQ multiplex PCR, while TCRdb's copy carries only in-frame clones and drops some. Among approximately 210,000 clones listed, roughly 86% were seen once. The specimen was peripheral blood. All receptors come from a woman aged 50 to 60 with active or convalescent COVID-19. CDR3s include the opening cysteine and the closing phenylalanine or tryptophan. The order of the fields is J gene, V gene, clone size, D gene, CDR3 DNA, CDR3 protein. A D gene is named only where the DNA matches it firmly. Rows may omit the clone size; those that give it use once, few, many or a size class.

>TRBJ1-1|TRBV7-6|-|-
TGTGCCAGTGGGGAGGGGGAAGGTACTGAAGCTTTCTTT
CASGEGEGTEAFF
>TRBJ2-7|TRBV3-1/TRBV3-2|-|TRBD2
TGTGACACTAGCGGTTTCCCGGGCTCCTACGAGCAGTACTTC
CDTSGFPGSYEQYF
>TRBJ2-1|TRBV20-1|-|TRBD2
TGCAGTGCTAGGATCGGGACTAGCGAGTTCTTC
CSARIGTSEFF
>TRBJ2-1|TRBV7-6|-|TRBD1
TGTGCCAGCAGCCAGCGGACAGGGGACAATGAGCAGTTCTTC
CASSQRTGDNEQFF
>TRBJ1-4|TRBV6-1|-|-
TGTGCCAGCAGTGATAATCAGCAGGGCCTTAATGAAAAACTGTTTTTT
CASSDNQQGLNEKLFF
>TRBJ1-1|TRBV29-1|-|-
TGCAGCGTTGCGCCGGGGGTTGAAGCTTTCTTT
CSVAPGVEAFF
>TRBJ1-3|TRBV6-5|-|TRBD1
TGTGCCAGCAGTTACATGGCAGGGGGCTCTGGAAACACCATATATTTT
CASSYMAGGSGNTIYF
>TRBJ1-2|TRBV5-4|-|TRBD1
TGTGCCAGCAGCTTTTCGTCGGGACAGGGGGCTCATGGCTACACCTTC
CASSFSSGQGAHGYTF
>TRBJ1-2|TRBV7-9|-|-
TGTGCCAGCAGAACAGGCCCCCGCGGAGGCTACACCTTC
CASRTGPRGGYTF
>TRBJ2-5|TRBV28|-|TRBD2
TGTGCCAGCAGTTCCCCTCAAGCGGGGGGAAGGGCGGAGACCCAGTACTTC
CASSSPQAGGRAETQYF
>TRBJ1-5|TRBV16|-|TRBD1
TGTGCCAGCAGCCAATTGAGCCAGGGGGCAGGTCAGCCCCAGCATTTT
CASSQLSQGAGQPQHF
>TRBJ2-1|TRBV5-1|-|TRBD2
TGCGCCAGCAGCTGGGACTTAGCGGGGAAGTACAATGAGCAGTTCTTC
CASSWDLAGKYNEQFF
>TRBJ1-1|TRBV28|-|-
TGTGCCAGCAGTTTGATCCCCCAGGGGAGCACTGAAGCTTTCTTT
CASSLIPQGSTEAFF
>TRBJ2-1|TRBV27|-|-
TGTGCCAGCAGTTTTAGGGGTTCGTCCAATGAGCAGTTCTTC
CASSFRGSSNEQFF
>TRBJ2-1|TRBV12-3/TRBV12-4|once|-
TGTGCCAGCAGTATATACAATGAGCAGTTCTTC
CASSIYNEQFF
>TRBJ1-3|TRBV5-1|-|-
TGCGCCAGCCAGGGCGACCGCTCTGGAAACACCATATATTTT
CASQGDRSGNTIYF
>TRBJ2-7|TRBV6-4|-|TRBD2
TGTGCCAGGACTAGCAGTTACGAGCAGTACTTC
CARTSSYEQYF
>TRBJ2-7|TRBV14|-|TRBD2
TGTGCCAGCAGCCAAGGTTGGACTAGCGGGAGGCCGGGCCCCTACGAGCAGTACTTC
CASSQGWTSGRPGPYEQYF
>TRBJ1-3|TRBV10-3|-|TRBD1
TGTGCCATCAGTACCGGGACAGCTATCTCTGGAAACACCATATATTTT
CAISTGTAISGNTIYF
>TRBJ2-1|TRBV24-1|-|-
TGTGCCACCAGTGATTCGGCTCGACAAGCTACAATGAAGCAGTTCTTC
CATSDSARQATMKQFF
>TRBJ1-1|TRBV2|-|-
TGTGCCAGCAGTTCCCAGGGTAACACTGAAGCTTTCTTT
CASSSQGNTEAFF
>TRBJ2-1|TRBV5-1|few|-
TGCGCCAGCAGCTTGGGGACTTCTTACAATGAGCAGTTCTTC
CASSLGTSYNEQFF
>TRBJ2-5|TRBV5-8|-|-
TGTGCCAGCAGCCTCCTAGTGGCGCGAGGGTATAGCACCCAGTACTTC
CASSLLVARGYSTQYF
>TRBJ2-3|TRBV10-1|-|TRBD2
TGCGCCAGCAGTGACCCGGGGGGGGGTAGCACAGATACGCAGTATTTT
CASSDPGGGSTDTQYF
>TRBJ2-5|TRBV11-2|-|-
TGTGCCAGCAGCTTAGATAGACTAGGCGGAGAGACCCAGTACTTC
CASSLDRLGGETQYF
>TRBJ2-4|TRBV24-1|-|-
TGTGCCACCAGTGATTTTGATGGCCCCGAAAACATTCAGTACTTC
CATSDFDGPENIQYF
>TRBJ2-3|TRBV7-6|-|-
TGTGCCAGCAGCCCACGCCCGGGACTGAGCACAGATACGCAGTATTTT
CASSPRPGLSTDTQYF
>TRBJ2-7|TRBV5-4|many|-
TGTGCCAGCAGCTGGGGCCTAAGCTCCTACGAGCAGTACTTC
CASSWGLSSYEQYF
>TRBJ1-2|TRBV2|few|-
TGTGCCAGCAGTGAAGGGGAGGGCCGAGACTATGGCTACACCTTC
CASSEGEGRDYGYTF
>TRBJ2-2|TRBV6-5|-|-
TGTGCCAGCAGTTACTACAGGGATTCCGGGGAGCTGTTTTTT
CASSYYRDSGELFF
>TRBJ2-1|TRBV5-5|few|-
TGTGCCAGCAGCCGGTTAGCGGAGCTTGGAGAGCAGTTCTTC
CASSRLAELGEQFF
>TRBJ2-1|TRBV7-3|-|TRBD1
TGTGCCAGCAGCTTAACGCGGGACAGGGGAAGCAATGAGCAGTTCTTC
CASSLTRDRGSNEQFF
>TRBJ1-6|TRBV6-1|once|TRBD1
TGTGCCAGCAGTGAAAGGGACAGTTCACCCCTCCACTTT
CASSERDSSPLHF
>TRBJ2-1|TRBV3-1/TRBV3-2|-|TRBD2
TGTGCCAGCAGCGTCCTGGGGGGGGTTGAGCAGTTCTTC
CASSVLGGVEQFF
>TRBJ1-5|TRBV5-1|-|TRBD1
TGCGCCAGCAGAACTACAGGGGATGAGACTCAGCCCCAGCATTTT
CASRTTGDETQPQHF
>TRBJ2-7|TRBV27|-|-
TGTGCCAGCAGTCCCCAGGGTGCGGGATACGAGCAGTACTTC
CASSPQGAGYEQYF